This T cell receptor beta chain was captured in a study of vaccination and CD4 T cells after COVID-19. On the study more broadly: A positive SARS-CoV-2 nasal swab PCR result was recorded for each convalescent patient; about 9 were mild and one severe. Six males and four females constituted the convalescent cohort, two of whom were Hispanic. No peptide, an HIV-1 Nef pool, or a CEFX pool was what each control culture received.

As regards this clonotype: What it binds is not known.

This CDR3 comprises 14 residues. V dropped 2 bases and J dropped 9; count of bases not matched to a gene: 5. Per germline, CDR1 DFQATT and CDR2 SNEGSKA (reference sequence). CD4+ T cells that had been cultured provided DNA sequenced with the Oncomine TCR Beta short-read assay. TCRdb re-derived calls from the PCR reads in MiXCR, one entry per CDR3 protein. This sample has some 21,000 distinct CDR3 sequences, with roughly 34% found just once. As to treatment: roughly 11-day PBMC culture with coronavirus spike peptide pools or control peptides (ViraFEST assay). Each well received two million PBMCs, cultured with around 10 IU/ml IL-2 and 10 ug/ml peptide pools.

Material: CD4+ T cells from blood, cultured in vitro, obtained before SARS-CoV-2 vaccination. V gene TRBV20-1 combines with J gene TRBJ2-2; 11 bases match TRBD2. The TCR was taken from a human donor who had recovered from COVID-19. The DNA for the CDR3 is TGCAGTGCTAGACTAGCGGGGGGTCCGAGGGAGCTGTTTTTT. Translated, it gives CSARLAGGPRELFF.